This record looks at one T cell receptor (beta chain) sequence and its context. Its target is not known. V shed 3 bases and J shed 0 bases, with 12 bases lying between them. CDR3 length: 15 residues. Germline V CDR1 and CDR2: MNHNS, SASEGT. The data were obtained in a study of blood T cells in healthy people across ages. Study-level points and caveats: As age increased, TCR beta diversity per million T cells fell in a roughly linear fashion.

The authors ran a second PCR of 7 to 11 cycles using a sample-barcoded 5' primer and a J-beta primer mix. TCRdb re-called the 5' RACE reads with MiXCR, one entry per CDR3 protein. The profile shows about 780,000 distinct CDR3 sequences, around a quarter of them singletons. The same sample was also used in a study of T cells of mothers and their children. According to that study: Per mother, over 9.5 million TCR beta CDR3 reads were obtained; per child, around 2.9 million.

The V call is TRBV6-1, the J call TRBJ2-7; D tentatively fits TRBD1 or TRBD2 (5 bases each). This sequence was found in a boy younger than 18 in good health. Sequencing used blood. The CDR3 region has the DNA TGTGCCAGCAGTGACTGGGGGTCCAACTCCTACGAGCAGTACTTC. Its protein is CASSDWGSNSYEQYF.